The 24 T cell receptor beta chains below were found in one sample sequenced in a study of T cell responses to AZD1222 COVID-19 vaccine. Assay used: immunoSEQ multiplex PCR; TCRdb lists only in-frame clones, some missing. Altogether over 100,000 clones are present, roughly 87% being singletons, with the ten largest covering roughly 5.3%. The source material was peripheral blood, sampled on day 0 of AZD1222 vaccination. The receptors come from an adult in good health.

The rearrangement joins TRBV5-4 to TRBJ2-5; D assignment may be TRBD1 or TRBD2 (5 bases each). The CDR3 runs to 12 residues. The germline gives CDR1 SGHNT, CDR2 YYREEE (reference sequence). V lost 9 bases, J lost 5 bases, and 14 bases lay in between. CDR3 residues: CATSEGPETQYF. CDR3 DNA sequence: TGTGCCACCTCCGAGGGACCGGAGACCCAGTACTTC.

The chain joins TRBV5-1 to TRBJ2-2, with D perhaps matching TRBD1 or TRBD2 (5 bases each). The CDR3 runs 15 residues. From germline, CDR1 is SGHRS and CDR2 YFSETQ. With 0 bases removed from V and 7 bases from J, the gap between germline ends came to 13 bases. CDR3 region: CASSLANPRGGELFF. The DNA of the CDR3 is TGCGCCAGCAGCTTGGCCAACCCGAGGGGCGGGGAGCTGTTTTTT.

Concerning this clone: Other DNA sequences from this sample encode an identical CDR3 as well. The genes are TRBV7-2 and TRBJ2-3; unclear D gene. Germline CDR1 reads SGHTA; CDR2 reads FQGNSA. This CDR3 is built from 13 residues. Trimming shortened V by 1 base and J by 4 bases, and 6 bases separated the two germline ends. The CDR3 bases are TGTGCCAGCAGCTTAGGAGGCGCAGATACGCAGTATTTT. Encoded protein: CASSLGGADTQYF.

The chain links TRBV6-2 or TRBV6-3 to TRBJ2-5; D is possibly TRBD1 (6 bases). CDR1 MNHEY and CDR2 SVGEGT come from the germline V gene. Trimming removed 6 bases at V and 4 bases at J, with 15 bases between. This CDR3 is built from 14 residues. Here the CDR3 reads CASSKTGNAETQYF. CDR3 nucleotides: TGTGCCAGCAGCAAAACAGGGAACGCAGAGACCCAGTACTTC.

The J gene is TRBJ2-1, the V gene TRBV2, with D unclear. Germline CDR1 SNHLY, CDR2 FYNNEI. There are 13 residues in the CDR3. Trimming stripped 4 bases from V and 4 bases from J, with 8 bases between. The CDR3 spells CASSGEGYNEQFF. Here the CDR3 DNA reads TGTGCCAGCAGTGGGGAAGGTTACAATGAGCAGTTCTTC.

The chain links TRBV2 to TRBJ1-5, with a weak D call TRBD1 (5 bases). Germline CDR1 and CDR2: SNHLY and FYNNEI. The CDR3 is 14 residues long. The germline V and J ends were trimmed by 6 bases and 1 base, with 10 bases remaining between them. The CDR3 reads CASRGTSSNQPQHF. The CDR3, as DNA: TGTGCCAGCAGGGGGACGTCGAGCAATCAGCCCCAGCATTTT.

V and J are TRBV19 and TRBJ1-5, with 7 nucleotides matching TRBD1. Germline V lookup: CDR1 LNHDA, CDR2 SQIVND (reference sequence). This CDR3 region has 16 residues. V lost 4 bases and J lost 1; bases outside the gene matches: 7. The CDR3, as DNA: TGTGCCAGTAGTAATGACAGGGTAAGGAGCAATCAGCCCCAGCATTTT. It codes for CASSNDRVRSNQPQHF.

This clone has only a few counts. The chain combines TRBV6-2 or TRBV6-3 with TRBJ1-2; D remains ambiguous. CDR3 length equals 11 residues. Germline CDR1 and CDR2: MNHEY and SVGEGT. The V end was cut by 6 bases, the J end by 1 base, with 3 bases between. The CDR3 sequence is CASSNNYGYTF. DNA for the CDR3: TGTGCCAGCAGCAATAACTATGGCTACACCTTC.

The V and J genes are TRBV6-1 and TRBJ1-2, with unresolved D. The CDR3 covers 13 residues. Germline V gene lookup returns CDR1 MNHNS and CDR2 SASEGT. Trimming took 5 bases from V and 4 from J, leaving 11 bases between them. The CDR3 loop is CASSWPGGYGYTF. In DNA form, the CDR3 reads TGTGCCAGCAGTTGGCCAGGTGGCTATGGCTACACCTTC.

The rearrangement uses TRBV28 and TRBJ1-1; 8 bases fit TRBD1. The CDR3 runs 15 residues. CDR1 is MDHEN and CDR2 is SYDVKM in the germline V gene. V gave up 1 base and J gave up 8 bases; unmatched junction bases: 9. CDR3 coding DNA: TGTGCCAGCAGTTTATACTCCGGGACAGGCCTCGAAGCTTTCTTT. Its protein is CASSLYSGTGLEAFF. The variable domain in full, with the rest retrieved from reference TRBV28 and TRBJ1-1, is DVKVTQSSRYLVKRTGEKVFLECVQDMDHENMFWYRQDPGLGLRLIYFSYDVKMKEKGDIPEGYSVSREKKERFSLILESASTNQTSMYLCASSLYSGTGLEAFFGQGTRLTVV.

V is TRBV27 and J is TRBJ2-5; D may be TRBD1 (6 bases). The V and J ends lost 1 base and 4 bases respectively, with 10 bases between them. The germline CDR1 and CDR2 sequences are MNHEY and SMNVEV (reference sequence). The CDR3 sequence is 14 residues long. The CDR3, as DNA: TGTGCCAGCAGTTTATATCCAGGGGCAGAGACCCAGTACTTC. This encodes CASSLYPGAETQYF.

The chain combines TRBV19 with TRBJ2-2; possible D gene TRBD1, 5 bases. The germline V and J ends were trimmed by 3 bases and 1 base, with 6 bases remaining between them. This CDR3 has 14 residues. Germline V gene data show CDR1 as LNHDA and CDR2 as SQIVND (reference sequence). The CDR3 spells CASSITGNTGELFF. The CDR3 DNA follows: TGTGCCAGTAGTATTACAGGGAACACCGGGGAGCTGTTTTTT.

J is TRBJ1-2 and V is TRBV30, with 9 bases fitting TRBD1. The CDR3 has 14 amino acids. The V segment lost 3 bases and the J segment 7 bases; nucleotides outside the gene matches: 9. Germline CDR1 GTSNPN, CDR2 SVGIG (reference sequence). DNA for the CDR3: TGTGCCTGGAGCGCGGGACAGGGAGTCGGTGGCTACACCTTC. This translates into CAWSAGQGVGGYTF.

The chain links TRBV18 to TRBJ2-2; D not resolved. This CDR3 is built from 15 residues. The V gene's germline CDR1 is KGHSH and CDR2 LQKENI. V gave up 6 bases and J gave up 4 bases, with 15 bases separating them. As DNA, the CDR3 is TGTGCCAGCTCGCTACGTGGAGACTCCACCGGGGAGCTGTTTTTT. It specifies CASSLRGDSTGELFF.

The rearrangement joins TRBV4-3 to TRBJ1-2, with 7 bases aligning to TRBD1. CDR3 length: 15 residues. Germline V gene lookup returns CDR1 LGHNA and CDR2 YSLEER. V gave up 1 base and J gave up 3 bases; unmatched junction bases: 5. DNA for the CDR3: TGCGCCAGCAGCCAAGCCTACGACAGGGACTATGGCTACACCTTC. Residues: CASSQAYDRDYGYTF.

This rearrangement joins TRBV10-1 to TRBJ2-7; no firm D call. The CDR3 extends over 13 amino acids. The V and J ends lost 6 bases and 3 bases respectively, with 12 bases between them. Germline CDR1 and CDR2: WNHNN and SYGVQD (reference sequence). The CDR3 nucleotides are TGCGCCAGCAGCCCAGGTCCTAGCTACGAGCAGTACTTC. This translates into CASSPGPSYEQYF.

The chain uses TRBV10-3 and TRBJ1-5; possibly TRBD1 for D (5 bases). V was pared by 2 bases and J by 1 base, with 6 bases between. The CDR3 runs 14 residues. Germline CDR1 reads ENHRY; CDR2 reads SYGVKD. CDR3 residues: CAISEGDSNQPQHF. The CDR3 DNA follows: TGTGCCATCAGTGAGGGGGACAGCAATCAGCCCCAGCATTTT.

This chain uses TRBV7-9 with TRBJ1-2; TRBD1 agrees at 7 bases. Per germline, CDR1 SEHNR and CDR2 FQNEAQ (reference sequence). This CDR3 is built from 13 residues. Germline trimming cut 10 bases from V and 5 bases from J; bases unmatched to any gene: 10. The CDR3 bases are TGTGCCACCCAACCGACAGGGAGTTATGGCTACACCTTC. Translating gives CATQPTGSYGYTF.

V is TRBV9 and J is TRBJ2-5; the D is unclear. Germline V gene data show CDR1 as SGDLS and CDR2 as YYNGEE. The CDR3 extends over 13 amino acids. Between the trimmed V and J ends, which lost 1 base and 5 bases, there was a span of 9 bases. DNA of the CDR3: TGTGCCAGCAGCGTAAGACCGAGGGAGACCCAGTACTTC. This gives the protein CASSVRPRETQYF.

The rearrangement uses TRBV5-4 and TRBJ1-2, with 10 bases matching TRBD1. V shed 6 bases, J shed 10 bases, and the junction held 12 bases outside the gene matches. This CDR3 comprises 14 residues. Germline lookup yields CDR1 SGHNT and CDR2 YYREEE (reference sequence). The CDR3 loop reads CASNQGTGVPYYTF. The CDR3 nucleotides are TGTGCCAGCAACCAGGGGACAGGGGTCCCGTACTACACCTTC. Together with reference TRBV5-4 and TRBJ1-2, the CDR3 gives the full variable domain: ETGVTQSPTHLIKTRGQQVTLRCSSQSGHNTVSWYQQALGQGPQFIFQYYREEENGRGNFPPRFSGLQFPNYSSELNVNALELDDSALYLCASNQGTGVPYYTFGSGTRLTVV.

This chain joins TRBV7-2 and TRBJ2-7; D gene ambiguous. The CDR3 is made up of 14 amino acids. Trimming cost V 5 bases and J 1 base, with 12 bases left between them. CDR1 SGHTA and CDR2 FQGNSA come from the germline V gene. The CDR3 DNA reads TGTGCCAGCAGCCAAGGGCCCATTTCCTACGAGCAGTACTTC. Translated, it gives CASSQGPISYEQYF.

The CDR3 DNA is TGTGCCAGCAGCTTGGAACAGGGGGCTAGCGGGGAGCTGTTTTTT. Its protein product is CASSLEQGASGELFF. V gene TRBV5-8 combines with J gene TRBJ2-2; 9 positions match TRBD1. The CDR3 is made up of 15 amino acids. V gave up 0 bases and J gave up 7 bases; unmatched junction bases: 4. The germline CDR1 and CDR2 sequences are SGHTS and YDEGEE.

This clone has only one observation. This chain uses TRBV18 with TRBJ1-2; the D gene is possibly TRBD1 (6 bases). Germline V lookup: CDR1 KGHSH, CDR2 LQKENI. V was trimmed by 0 bases and J by 7 bases, leaving 12 bases between them. The CDR3 runs to 14 residues. CDR3 nucleotide sequence: TGTGCCAGCTCACCACCGCGGACAGTCAGTGGCTACACCTTC. The encoded protein is CASSPPRTVSGYTF. Combining the CDR3 with reference TRBV18 and TRBJ1-2 gives the whole variable domain NAGVMQNPRHLVRRRGQEARLRCSPMKGHSHVYWYRQLPEEGLKFMVYLQKENIIDESGMPKERFSAEFPKEGPSILRIQQVVRGDSAAYFCASSPPRTVSGYTFGSGTRLTVV.

The rearrangement links TRBV27 to TRBJ1-1; 7 nucleotides line up with TRBD1. The CDR3 has 13 residues. V trimming: 0 bases; J trimming: 8 bases; junction bases outside the gene matches: 3. Germline CDR1 and CDR2: MNHEY and SMNVEV (reference sequence). CDR3 sequence: CASSLSGQAEAFF. CDR3 bases: TGTGCCAGCAGTTTATCCGGACAGGCAGAAGCTTTCTTT.